Below are 31 T cell receptor beta chains sequenced from a single sample in a study of tumor-infiltrating lymphocytes in primary liver carcinoma. Germline DNA was extracted alongside blood RNA, which was obtained from unsorted whole blood. cDNA specific to TCR beta was made from approximately 500 ng of total RNA, with a constant-region primer employed for priming. Employing slightly modified ARM-PCR, three nested multiplex PCR rounds were run, and these gave rise to the TCR beta libraries. TRBV1-TRBV30 forward primers paired with a C-beta reverse primer were used in the first two PCR rounds, which ran roughly 9 cycles each. TCRdb used MiXCR to reprocess the multiplex PCR reads, holding one entry per CDR3 protein. Of about 310,000 distinct CDR3 sequences in the sample, less than 75% were seen once. Sequencing was performed on peripheral blood. These receptors were collected from a man aged 40-49 years with primary liver carcinoma and hepatitis B virus infection.

A word on this clonotype: This may be a read error, as it is one base from a much larger clone. The chain links TRBV7-8 to TRBJ2-1, with 9 bases matching TRBD2. This CDR3 spans 15 amino acids. Germline CDR1 and CDR2: SGHVS and FQNEAQ. The CDR3 reads CSSSSSGRLYNEQFF. The CDR3 nucleotides are TGTTCCAGCAGCTCAAGCGGGAGGCTCTACAATGAGCAGTTCTTC.

This clonotype is categorized as medium-sized. The chain employs TRBV10-3 and TRBJ2-1; D could derive from TRBD1 or TRBD2 (6 bases each). Germline V gene lookup returns CDR1 ENHRY and CDR2 SYGVKD. The CDR3 is 15 residues long. Trimming left V 2 bases short and J 4 bases short, with 12 bases between. The CDR3 coding sequence is TGTGCCATCAGTGAGAGCGGAGGGGGGTACAATGAGCAGTTCTTC. Translating it yields CAISESGGGYNEQFF.

A word on this clonotype: The germline gene is not matched at one end of the junction; a read error may be the cause. The chain is built from TRBV11-2 and TRBJ2-1; 12 bases match TRBD2. Germline V CDR1 and CDR2: SGHAT, FQNNGV. The CDR3 consists of 15 residues. The CDR3 sequence: CVSSRTSGTKNEQSF. Written as DNA, the CDR3 is TGTGTCAGCAGCCGGACTAGCGGGACTAAGAATGAGCAGTCCTTC.

Comment on this clonotype: A much larger clone is a single base away; this may be a read error. The V and J genes are TRBV6-2 or TRBV6-3 and TRBJ2-3; no firm D call. Germline V gene sequence: CDR1 MNHEY, CDR2 SVGEGT. This CDR3 comprises 15 residues. The CDR3 coding sequence is TGTGCCAGCAGTTACCGGTACTACTACACATATACGCAGTATTTT. It encodes CASSYRYYYTYTQYF.

Turning to this clonotype: The junction does not match germline at one end; this may be a read error. This rearrangement joins TRBV6-5 to TRBJ2-2, with D maybe TRBD2 (5 bases). The CDR3 runs 13 residues. Germline CDR1 is MNHEY and CDR2 is SVGAGI. CDR3 sequence reads: CTSSTTRVGELLF. The CDR3 DNA is TGTACCAGCAGTACCACTAGGGTCGGGGAGCTGTTATTT.

Concerning this clonotype itself: Since the CDR3 does not end with the conserved phenylalanine or tryptophan, this likely comes from a read error. This chain joins TRBV29-1 and TRBJ1-5; D may be TRBD1 (6 bases). The CDR3 has 13 residues. CDR1 and CDR2 from the germline V gene are SQVTM and ANQGSEA. CDR3 sequence (DNA): TGCGGCATTGTCGGACAGACCAATCAGCCCCAGCATCCT. It encodes CGIVGQTNQPQHP.

The gene calls are TRBV11-3 and TRBJ2-3; D unresolved. The V end lost 4 bases, the J end lost 0 bases, and 11 bases lay between the germline ends. Per the germline V gene, CDR1 is SGHNT and CDR2 is YENEEA. The CDR3 is 15 amino acids. The CDR3: CASSSSRLSTDTQYF. For the CDR3, the DNA is TGTGCCAGCAGCTCATCACGACTTAGCACAGATACGCAGTATTTT.

As for this clonotype: The junction departs from germline at one end; a sequencing error may be responsible. This sequence joins TRBV4-1 and TRBJ1-1; D might be TRBD1 (5 bases). The germline V gene encodes CDR1 MGHRA and CDR2 YSYEKL. The CDR3 totals 15 residues. CDR3 amino acids: CANSQVRGGGGEAFF. In DNA, the CDR3 is TGCGCCAACAGCCAAGTCCGCGGGGGTGGGGGTGAAGCTTTCTTT.

The gene calls are TRBV5-5 and TRBJ1-5, with D perhaps matching TRBD1 (6 bases). CDR3 length: 15 residues. Germline-derived CDR1 and CDR2 are SGHKS and YYEKEE (reference sequence). The CDR3 nucleotides read TGTAGCAGCAGCTTGGATACAGGGTACGATCAGCCCCAGCATTTT. Translated: CSSSLDTGYDQPQHF. Full variable domain (outside the CDR3, taken from reference TRBV5-5 and TRBJ1-5): DAGVTQSPTHLIKTRGQQVTLRCSPISGHKSVSWYQQVLGQGPQFIFQYYEKEERGRGNFPDRFSARQFPNYSSELNVNALLLGDSALYLCSSSLDTGYDQPQHFGDGTRLSIL.

The V and J genes are TRBV6-2 or TRBV6-3 and TRBJ2-7; the D is unclear. With 9 bases removed from V and 1 base from J, the gap between germline ends came to 10 bases. The CDR3 is made up of 12 amino acids. Germline values: CDR1 MNHEY, CDR2 SVGEGT. The CDR3 is CASTEDSYEQYF. CDR3 DNA: TGTGCCAGTACAGAGGATTCCTACGAGCAGTACTTC.

Remarks on this clonotype: A read error may explain this, as a much larger clone is one base away. The chain employs TRBV6-2 or TRBV6-3 and TRBJ1-5; D call uncertain. Germline CDR1 is MNHEY and CDR2 is SVGEGT. Trimming removed 7 bases from V and 3 bases from J, with 7 bases in between. The CDR3 is made up of 12 amino acids. The CDR3 nucleotides read TGTGCCAGCATAGAAGCCAATCAGCCCCAGCATTTT. Translation: CASIEANQPQHF.

The V gene is TRBV30, the J gene TRBJ2-3; D ambiguous. Trimming removed 0 bases from V and 0 bases from J, with 10 bases in between. The germline V gene encodes CDR1 GTSNPN and CDR2 SVGIG (reference sequence). There are 15 residues in the CDR3. In nucleotides, the CDR3 is TGTGCCTGGAGTGTGTGGGCGGCTAGCACAGATACGCAGTATTTT. Translated, it gives CAWSVWAASTDTQYF.

This clonotype was seen more than once but under ten times. This rearrangement joins TRBV14 to TRBJ1-6, with D hard to call. This CDR3 has 13 amino acids. Trimming cost V 6 bases and J 11 bases, with 14 bases left between them. Germline V gene sequence: CDR1 SGHDN, CDR2 FVKESK. CDR3 in amino acids: CASSRTQNPPLHF. The CDR3 region has the DNA TGTGCCAGCAGTCGTACACAGAACCCACCCCTCCACTTT.

V usage is TRBV11-1 and J usage is TRBJ2-7; D might be TRBD2 (5 bases). V lost 2 bases and J 6 bases, leaving 14 bases between the germline ends. CDR1 is SGHAT, CDR2 FQDESV, per germline (reference sequence). The CDR3 totals 14 residues. The CDR3 spells CASSLLAGAPEQYF. CDR3 nucleotide sequence: TGTGCCAGCAGCTTACTAGCTGGAGCCCCCGAGCAGTACTTC.

Concerning this clonotype itself: Because the CDR3 is missing its conserved closing phenylalanine or tryptophan, this is likely a read error. The chain carries TRBV13 and TRBJ2-1; D is undetermined. The CDR3 has 15 residues. The V gene's germline CDR1 is PRHDT and CDR2 FYEKMQ (reference sequence). The ends were cut back, 5 bases at V and 2 bases at J, with 13 bases in the middle. The CDR3 here is CASSLPTNPYNEQFL. CDR3 DNA: TGTGCCAGCAGCCTCCCGACGAACCCCTACAATGAGCAGTTCCTC.

On this clonotype itself: It may be a read error: a sequence one base away is much more abundant. The CDR3 does not end in the conserved phenylalanine or tryptophan, so this is likely a read error. The V gene is TRBV6-2 or TRBV6-3, the J gene TRBJ2-5; D is possibly TRBD2 (6 bases). The CDR3 consists of 10 residues. The germline V gene encodes CDR1 MNHEY and CDR2 SVGEGT. Trimming left V 7 bases short and J 7 bases short, with 7 bases between. This chain's CDR3 is CASKAGTQYL. The DNA of the CDR3 is TGTGCCAGCAAAGCGGGGACCCAGTACTTA.

This clonotype has a count of ten or more. V gene TRBV6-1 combines with J gene TRBJ2-2; the D call may be TRBD1 or TRBD2 (5 bases each). Germline V gene sequence: CDR1 MNHNS, CDR2 SASEGT. This CDR3 has 14 amino acids. The V end was cut by 7 bases, the J end by 6 bases, with 15 bases between. The CDR3 reads CASKSGTVSGELFF. CDR3 bases: TGTGCCAGCAAGTCGGGGACGGTATCCGGGGAGCTGTTTTTT.

With regard to this clonotype: A single base separates this from a much larger clone, so it may be a read error. This chain links TRBV6-1 with TRBJ2-7, with 12 bases aligning to TRBD2. V gave up 1 base and J gave up 4 bases; unmatched junction bases: 2. CDR3 length: 15 amino acids. Germline loops: CDR1 MNHNS, CDR2 SASEGT. As DNA, the CDR3 is TGTGCCAGCAGTGAAGAGACTAGCGGGAGTTACGAGCAGTACTTC. It codes for CASSEETSGSYEQYF.

With respect to this clonotype: The CDR3 carries no conserved terminal phenylalanine or tryptophan, so it likely arises from a read error. DNA of the CDR3: TGCGCCAGCAGCTTGGACAGGAACACTGAAGCTTTCTAT. It is translated as CASSLDRNTEAFY. This chain uses TRBV5-1 with TRBJ1-1; D unclear. The germline V and J ends were trimmed by 0 bases and 1 base, with 4 bases remaining between them. CDR1 and CDR2 from the germline V gene are SGHRS and YFSETQ. The CDR3 extends over 13 amino acids.

On this clonotype itself: This clone may be a read error of a much larger clone one base away. This sequence joins TRBV30 and TRBJ1-4; D is undetermined. The CDR3 is 11 residues long. Trimming took off 5 bases at V and 8 bases at J, with 9 bases between the two ends. Germline CDR1 is GTSNPN and CDR2 is SVGIG (reference sequence). The CDR3 region is CAWGEREKLFF. The CDR3 coding sequence is TGTGCCTGGGGTGAGAGGGAAAAACTGTTTTTT. The full variable domain, its missing parts supplied by reference TRBV30 and TRBJ1-4, is SQTIHQWPATLVQPVGSPLSLECTVEGTSNPNLYWYRQAAGRGLQLLFYSVGIGQISSEVPQNLSASRPQDRQFILSSKKLLLSDSGFYLCAWGEREKLFFGSGTQLSVL.

Concerning this clonotype itself: A much larger clone lies one base from this, so it may be a read error. The chain uses TRBV29-1 and TRBJ1-2, with 10 bases fitting TRBD1. CDR3 length: 14 residues. CDR1 and CDR2 from the germline V gene are SQVTM and ANQGSEA. Written as DNA, the CDR3 is TGCGGCGTTCGACAGGGGGCAGCTAACTATGGCTACACCTTC. It codes for CGVRQGAANYGYTF.

V and J are TRBV5-1 and TRBJ2-3, with unresolved D. Germline V gene data show CDR1 as SGHRS and CDR2 as YFSETQ. The length of the CDR3 is 14 residues. Trimming left V 4 bases short and J 4 bases short, with 13 bases between. For the CDR3, the DNA is TGCGCCAGCAGCCCCAACCCTGGGGCAGATACGCAGTATTTT. This codes for CASSPNPGADTQYF. Complete variable domain (other parts from reference TRBV5-1 and TRBJ2-3): KAGVTQTPRYLIKTRGQQVTLSCSPISGHRSVSWYQQTPGQGLQFLFEYFSETQRNKGNFPGRFSGRQFSNSRSEMNVSTLELGDSALYLCASSPNPGADTQYFGPGTRLTVL.

Points on this clonotype: Since the CDR3 does not end with the conserved phenylalanine or tryptophan, this likely comes from a read error. This sequence joins TRBV10-3 and TRBJ2-5, with TRBD2 matching 8 bases. Trimming at V came to 4 bases and at J to 2 bases, leaving 3 bases not matched to a gene. The CDR3 has 14 amino acids. The germline V gene encodes CDR1 ENHRY and CDR2 SYGVKD. The CDR3 DNA is TGTGCCATCAGTGGCACTAGCGGACAAGAGACCCAGTACCTC. Protein product: CAISGTSGQETQYL.

In the case of this clonotype: A junction end diverges from the germline sequence, so it may reflect a read error. The V call is TRBV6-1, the J call TRBJ1-1, with 9 bases fitting TRBD1. CDR1 MNHNS and CDR2 SASEGT come from the germline V gene. The CDR3 is 16 residues long. The CDR3 sequence: CASSGTGGLMNAEAFF. For the CDR3, the DNA is TGTGCCAGCAGTGGAACAGGGGGCCTCATGAACGCTGAAGCTTTCTTT.

On this clonotype itself: A much larger clone lies a single base off, so this may be a read error. The rearrangement uses TRBV6-1 and TRBJ2-1; possible D gene TRBD2, 6 bases. The length of the CDR3 is 16 residues. The V gene's germline CDR1 is MNHNS and CDR2 SASEGT. The DNA for the CDR3 is TGTGCCAGCAGACCGGCTGCGGGAAGTTCCTACAATGAGCAGTCCTTC. Protein: CASRPAAGSSYNEQSF.

Worth noting for this clonotype: Its ends do not fully match the called genes, so a read error is possible. The rearrangement uses TRBV11-1 and TRBJ2-7, with D hard to call. Germline V gives CDR1 SGHAT, CDR2 FQDESV (reference sequence). This CDR3 contains 14 residues. For the CDR3, the DNA is TGTGCCGGCAGCTTAAGGGCTACTTCCTACGAGCAGTACTTC. It yields the protein CAGSLRATSYEQYF.

The chain combines TRBV7-8 with TRBJ2-7; 7 bases agree with TRBD2. With V trimmed by 3 bases and J by 1 base, 6 bases remained unmatched. The V gene's germline CDR1 is SGHVS and CDR2 FQNEAQ. The CDR3 has 15 amino acids. The CDR3 bases are TGTGCCAGCAGCTTTTGGGGGGGTAGTTCCTACGAGCAGTACTTC. Translation: CASSFWGGSSYEQYF.

About this clonotype: This could be a read error, since a much larger clone is one nucleotide away. The rearrangement links TRBV6-6 to TRBJ2-7; D uncertain. Germline CDR1 reads MNHNY; CDR2 reads SVGAGI (reference sequence). The CDR3 runs to 16 residues. The DNA for the CDR3 is TGTGCCAGCAGTTACTCGAGTACACGGCCGGCCTACGAGCACTACTTC. The encoded protein is CASSYSSTRPAYEHYF.

This chain uses TRBV20-1 with TRBJ1-5; D unclear. The CDR3 has 12 residues. Germline V gene data show CDR1 as DFQATT and CDR2 as SNEGSKA (reference sequence). V was shortened by 1 base and J by 6 bases, with 7 bases between the two germline ends. The CDR3 DNA reads as TGCAGTGCTAGAGTCGGACGTCAGCCCCAGCATTTT. Encoded protein: CSARVGRQPQHF.

As concerns this clonotype: A junction boundary mismatches the germline segment, possibly from a read error. This chain connects TRBV12-3 or TRBV12-4 to TRBJ2-1, with TRBD2 identical over 8 bases. This CDR3 has 16 residues. The CDR3 spells CASRPDAGGSHNEQFF. CDR3 in DNA: TGTGCCAGCAGGCCCGATGCGGGAGGCTCCCACAATGAGCAGTTCTTC.

The chain uses TRBV12-3 or TRBV12-4 and TRBJ2-6; perhaps TRBD1 as D (6 bases). V lost 6 bases to trimming and J lost 1 base, with 13 bases between them. The CDR3 covers 16 residues. CDR3 amino acids: CASRRGQGSGANVLTF. In DNA form, the CDR3 reads TGTGCCAGCAGGAGGGGACAAGGGTCTGGGGCCAACGTCCTGACTTTC.